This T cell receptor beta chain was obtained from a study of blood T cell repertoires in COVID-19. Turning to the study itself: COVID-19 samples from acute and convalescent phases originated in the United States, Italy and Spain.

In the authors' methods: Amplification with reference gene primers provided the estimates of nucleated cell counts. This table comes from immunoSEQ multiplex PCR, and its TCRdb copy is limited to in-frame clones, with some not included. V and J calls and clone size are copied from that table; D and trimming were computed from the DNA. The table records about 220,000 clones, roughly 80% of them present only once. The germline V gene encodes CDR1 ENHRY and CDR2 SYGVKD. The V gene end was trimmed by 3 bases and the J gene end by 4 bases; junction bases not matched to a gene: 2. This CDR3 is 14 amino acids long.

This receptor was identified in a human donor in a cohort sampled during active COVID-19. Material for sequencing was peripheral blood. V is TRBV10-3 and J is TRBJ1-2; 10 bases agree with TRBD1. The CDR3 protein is CAISDWTGGYGYTF. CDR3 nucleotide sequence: TGTGCCATCAGTGACTGGACAGGGGGCTATGGCTACACCTTC.